One sample yielded the 19 T cell receptor beta chains listed below, sequenced in a study of blood T cell repertoires in COVID-19. The protocol was immunoSEQ multiplex PCR, while the TCRdb copy is restricted to in-frame clones and leaves out a portion. This table has fewer than 80,000 clones, around 86% appearing once. Sequencing was done on a sample of peripheral blood. The receptors here all came from a man in his thirties or forties with acute or convalescent COVID-19.

The chain recombines TRBV10-3 with TRBJ2-1; no reliable D call. This CDR3 contains 15 residues. Trimming stripped 4 bases from V and 0 bases from J, with 10 bases between. Germline V lookup: CDR1 ENHRY, CDR2 SYGVKD. DNA of the CDR3: TGTGCCATCAGTGGGTATCCCAGCTCCTACAATGAGCAGTTCTTC. Translated, it gives CAISGYPSSYNEQFF.

The J gene is TRBJ2-7, the V gene TRBV10-3; 8 nucleotides match TRBD2. Germline V gives CDR1 ENHRY, CDR2 SYGVKD. The CDR3 totals 15 residues. J was trimmed by 4 bases and V by 0 bases; bases with no gene match: 5. The chain's CDR3 is CAISESPGGRYEQYV. The CDR3 DNA sequence: TGTGCCATCAGTGAGTCTCCGGGGGGGAGATACGAGCAGTACGTC.

The chain recombines TRBV3-1 (or the pseudogene TRBV3-2) with TRBJ1-5; 11 nucleotides match TRBD1. Germline CDR1 and CDR2: LGHDT and YNNKEL (reference sequence). CDR3 length: 16 amino acids. V was pared by 2 bases and J by 6 bases, with 6 bases of the junction left unmatched. CDR3 nucleotides: TGTGCCAGCAGCCAACATGGGACAGGGGGAGGTCAGCCCCAGCATTTT. Translation: CASSQHGTGGGQPQHF.

The chain combines TRBV30 with TRBJ2-5, with D tentatively TRBD2 (5 bases). Trimming removed 2 bases from V and 5 bases from J, with 18 bases in between. Germline assignment: CDR1 GTSNPN and CDR2 SVGIG (reference sequence). The CDR3 totals 15 residues. CDR3 sequence reads: CAWSWETNVDETQYF. The DNA of the CDR3 is TGTGCCTGGAGTTGGGAGACTAACGTCGATGAGACCCAGTACTTC.

This chain uses TRBV3-1 (or the pseudogene TRBV3-2) with TRBJ2-1; 9 bases fit TRBD2. Trimming cost V 0 bases and J 16 bases; bases outside gene matches: 10. Germline V gene sequence: CDR1 LGHDT, CDR2 YNNKEL (reference sequence). The CDR3 runs 14 residues. The CDR3 DNA is TGTGCCAGCAGCCAAGATAGGGCGGGGGGGCCCATCTTCTTC. It specifies CASSQDRAGGPIFF.

This chain links TRBV30 with TRBJ2-7; possibly TRBD1 for D (6 bases). Germline CDR1 and CDR2: GTSNPN and SVGIG (reference sequence). This CDR3 has 13 residues. V lost 0 bases and J 7 bases, leaving 13 bases between the germline ends. DNA of the CDR3: TGTGCCTGGAGTGTATTAATCACAGGGGAGCAGTACTTC. Translated: CAWSVLITGEQYF.

CDR3: CAWSVGGLGGYTF. As DNA, the CDR3 is TGTGCCTGGAGTGTAGGGGGCCTGGGGGGCTACACCTTC. This chain uses TRBV30 with TRBJ1-2; TRBD1 agrees at 7 bases. The CDR3 is 13 residues long. Germline CDR1 reads GTSNPN; CDR2 reads SVGIG (reference sequence). After removal of 0 bases from V and 8 bases from J, the junction contained 6 bases not matched to a gene.

The V and J genes are TRBV6-6 and TRBJ2-1; 10 bases fit TRBD1. Trimming at V came to 5 bases and at J to 9 bases, leaving 10 bases not matched to a gene. The CDR3 runs 15 residues. CDR1 is MNHNY, CDR2 SVGAGI, per germline (reference sequence). CDR3 loop: CASSTPGQGQSEQFF. The CDR3 DNA reads as TGTGCCAGCAGTACCCCGGGACAGGGGCAATCTGAGCAGTTCTTC.

The chain combines TRBV4-3 with TRBJ1-2, with a tentative D call TRBD1 (5 bases). This CDR3 spans 15 amino acids. V was trimmed by 0 bases and J by 4 bases, leaving 12 bases between them. Germline V gene data show CDR1 as LGHNA and CDR2 as YSLEER. CDR3 DNA sequence: TGCGCCAGCAGCCAAGATCAGGGACTCGCCTATGGCTACACCTTC. It translates to CASSQDQGLAYGYTF.

This clone was seen a single time. V gene TRBV15 combines with J gene TRBJ1-3; no definite D call. This CDR3 is built from 16 residues. The germline V and J ends were trimmed by 3 bases and 0 bases, with 12 bases remaining between them. In germline, CDR1 is LNHNV, CDR2 YYDKDF (reference sequence). CDR3 nucleotide sequence: TGTGCCACCAGCAGCCGACGGGAAAGCTCTGGAAACACCATATATTTT. Amino acid sequence: CATSSRRESSGNTIYF.

The rearrangement uses TRBV7-3 and TRBJ2-3, with D perhaps matching TRBD2 (5 bases). V was trimmed by 3 bases and J by 6 bases, leaving 19 bases between them. The CDR3 is 16 amino acids. From germline, CDR1 is SGHTA and CDR2 FQGTGA. The CDR3 DNA reads as TGTGCCAGCAGCTTTGGGAGCACCCGTAGTATTGATACGCAGTATTTT. Residues: CASSFGSTRSIDTQYF.

The gene calls are TRBV30 and TRBJ1-1; no clear D. This CDR3 region has 13 residues. Trimming took 4 bases from V and 0 from J, leaving 9 bases between them. CDR1 and CDR2 from the germline V gene are GTSNPN and SVGIG (reference sequence). DNA for the CDR3: TGTGCCTGGAAGACCGACATGAACACTGAAGCTTTCTTT. This sequence encodes CAWKTDMNTEAFF.

V usage is TRBV5-6 and J usage is TRBJ1-5; 9 nucleotides align to TRBD1. Looked up from germline, CDR1 is SGHDT and CDR2 is YYEEEE. The V segment lost 7 bases and the J segment 0 bases; nucleotides outside the gene matches: 5. CDR3 size: 15 residues. CDR3 loop: CASGRQGDSNQPQHF. DNA for the CDR3: TGTGCCAGCGGACGACAGGGGGATAGCAATCAGCCCCAGCATTTT.

V usage is TRBV5-6 and J usage is TRBJ2-7; the D is unclear. CDR1 is SGHDT, CDR2 YYEEEE, per germline. The CDR3 has 14 amino acids. Trimming took 2 bases from V and 0 from J, leaving 9 bases between them. The CDR3 sequence: CASSLNIPSYEQYF. The CDR3 nucleotides are TGTGCCAGCAGCTTAAACATACCCTCCTACGAGCAGTACTTC.

J is TRBJ1-4 and V is TRBV9; perhaps TRBD1 as D (5 bases). Germline V gives CDR1 SGDLS, CDR2 YYNGEE. The CDR3 extends over 17 amino acids. With 0 bases removed from V and 0 bases from J, the gap between germline ends came to 12 bases. The CDR3 nucleotides are TGTGCCAGCAGCGTAGATCGGGGGGGAGCAACTAATGAAAAACTGTTTTTT. Amino acids: CASSVDRGGATNEKLFF.

This rearrangement joins TRBV11-2 to TRBJ1-5; D is perhaps TRBD1 (6 bases). The V gene lost 0 bases and the J gene lost 7 bases, with 7 bases spanning the gap. CDR1 and CDR2 from the germline V gene are SGHAT and FQNNGV. The CDR3 sequence is 13 residues long. The CDR3 loop reads CASSLERGQPQHF. The CDR3 bases are TGTGCCAGCAGCTTAGAAAGGGGGCAGCCCCAGCATTTT.

The rearrangement joins TRBV19 to TRBJ1-5; TRBD1 is a possible D gene (6 bases). V was pared by 5 bases and J by 6 bases, with 14 bases between. The CDR3 spans 14 residues. CDR1 is LNHDA, CDR2 SQIVND, per germline (reference sequence). CDR3 coding DNA: TGTGCCAGTAGTCGGGCAGGGGTTGGTCAGCCCCAGCATTTT. Protein product: CASSRAGVGQPQHF. Full variable domain (outside the CDR3, taken from reference TRBV19 and TRBJ1-5): DGGITQSPKYLFRKEGQNVTLSCEQNLNHDAMYWYRQDPGQGLRLIYYSQIVNDFQKGDIAEGYSVSREKKESFPLTVTSAQKNPTAFYLCASSRAGVGQPQHFGDGTRLSIL.

This clone has only one observation. The chain is built from TRBV29-1 and TRBJ2-3, with D maybe TRBD1 (6 bases). The CDR3 totals 11 residues. CDR1 is SQVTM, CDR2 ANQGSEA, per germline. Trimming took off 5 bases at V and 6 bases at J, with 9 bases between the two ends. CDR3 sequence: CSVNTGDTQYF. CDR3 nucleotide sequence: TGCAGCGTTAACACAGGGGATACGCAGTATTTT.

V gene TRBV18 combines with J gene TRBJ2-5, with D possibly matching TRBD1 (6 bases). This CDR3 has 17 residues. Germline V gene sequence: CDR1 KGHSH, CDR2 LQKENI. The germline V and J ends were trimmed by 2 bases and 1 base, with 17 bases remaining between them. In DNA form, the CDR3 reads TGTGCCAGCTCACCAGTGGTACAGGGTCACATCCAAGAGACCCAGTACTTC. Amino acid sequence: CASSPVVQGHIQETQYF.